One sample yielded the 21 T cell receptor beta chains listed below, sequenced in a study of human T cells and chemical hapten exposure. Time point described: patch test 2, 6 weeks after DPC sensitization. The sample's treatment: therapeutic diphenylcyclopropenone sensitization with weekly scalp DPC. TCRdb re-derived calls from the RACE reads in MiXCR, one entry per CDR3 protein. The sample consists of about 50,000 distinct CDR3 sequences, around 9.5% of them appearing once. The sample here was whole blood, taken in connection with sensitization to the hapten diphenylcyclopropenone (DPC). All receptors come from a woman aged 45 to 65 with alopecia areata. Some clones in this sample may be carry-over from other donors' samples.

At least ten counts were recorded for this clonotype. J is TRBJ1-2 and V is TRBV5-1; D uncertain. The length of the CDR3 is 15 residues. CDR1 is SGHRS, CDR2 YFSETQ, per germline. The germline V and J ends were trimmed by 0 bases and 4 bases, with 13 bases remaining between them. The CDR3 coding sequence is TGCGCCAGCAGCTTGGACGTGTTGGCGGGCTATGGCTACACCTTC. Residues: CASSLDVLAGYGYTF. The whole variable domain, remainder taken from reference TRBV5-1 and TRBJ1-2, is KAGVTQTPRYLIKTRGQQVTLSCSPISGHRSVSWYQQTPGQGLQFLFEYFSETQRNKGNFPGRFSGRQFSNSRSEMNVSTLELGDSALYLCASSLDVLAGYGYTFGSGTRLTVV.

This clonotype showed up many times. The chain uses TRBV28 and TRBJ1-1; 8 bases fit TRBD1. This CDR3 spans 15 amino acids. The germline V gene encodes CDR1 MDHEN and CDR2 SYDVKM. Trimming removed 1 base from V and 4 bases from J; junction bases left unmatched: 5. The CDR3 nucleotides read TGTGCCAGCAGTTTATCAAACAGGGGGAGCACTGAAGCTTTCTTT. Protein: CASSLSNRGSTEAFF.

This clonotype turned up a few times. V is TRBV12-3 or TRBV12-4 and J is TRBJ1-1; possible D gene TRBD1, 6 bases. This CDR3 contains 14 residues. Trimming took 6 bases from V and 6 from J, leaving 17 bases between them. CDR3 coding DNA: TGTGCCAGCAGGTTCAGGGGATTAGATTCTGAAGCTTTCTTT. Protein: CASRFRGLDSEAFF.

This clonotype was counted many times. The J gene is TRBJ1-5, the V gene TRBV3-1; 9 bases align to TRBD1. The ends lost 1 base at V and 2 bases at J; junction bases unmatched: 0. The V gene's germline CDR1 is LGHDT and CDR2 YNNKEL (reference sequence). The CDR3 is 15 amino acids. The CDR3 region is CASSQGTGGNQPQHF. DNA for the CDR3: TGTGCCAGCAGCCAAGGGACAGGGGGCAATCAGCCCCAGCATTTT.

This clonotype turned up a few times. The V call is TRBV6-1, the J call TRBJ1-5, with 7 bases lining up with TRBD1. The CDR3 has 16 amino acids. In germline, CDR1 is MNHNS, CDR2 SASEGT. The V gene end was trimmed by 7 bases and the J gene end by 0 bases; junction bases not matched to a gene: 9. The DNA of the CDR3 is TGTGCCAGCAAACCATGGGGACAGTCTAGCAATCAGCCCCAGCATTTT. Translating it yields CASKPWGQSSNQPQHF.

This clonotype has ten or more counts. The chain combines TRBV14 with TRBJ2-2; 7 bases align to TRBD2. Trimming at V came to 0 bases and at J to 0 bases, leaving 4 bases not matched to a gene. The CDR3 consists of 17 residues. Germline CDR1 is SGHDN and CDR2 is FVKESK. CDR3 protein: CASSQDSLAANTGELFF. CDR3 in DNA: TGTGCCAGCAGCCAAGATAGTCTAGCGGCGAACACCGGGGAGCTGTTTTTT.

V is TRBV7-2 and J is TRBJ2-1, with 10 bases lining up with TRBD2. V was pared by 4 bases and J by 4 bases, with 7 bases of the junction left unmatched. The CDR3 has 16 amino acids. CDR1 is SGHTA, CDR2 FQGNSA, per germline. The chain's CDR3 is CASSSPGLAIYNEQFF. CDR3 DNA: TGTGCCAGCAGCTCGCCGGGACTAGCGATATACAATGAGCAGTTCTTC.

This clonotype has a single count. The CDR3 sequence is CASSLAGGPLDTQYF. The DNA of the CDR3 is TGTGCCAGCAGTTTAGCGGGGGGACCATTGGATACGCAGTATTTT. This sequence joins TRBV12-3 or TRBV12-4 and TRBJ2-3, with D possibly matching TRBD2 (6 bases). The CDR3 is 15 amino acids. V shed 0 bases and J shed 6 bases, with 13 bases lying between them.

The V and J genes are TRBV7-2 and TRBJ2-7, with TRBD2 matching over 9 bases. V gave up 3 bases and J gave up 4 bases; unmatched junction bases: 10. This CDR3 has 16 amino acids. Germline V gene sequence: CDR1 SGHTA, CDR2 FQGNSA. The CDR3 region has the DNA TGTGCCAGCAGCTTTCACCACGGGACTAGCTCGTACGAGCAGTACTTC. Encoded protein: CASSFHHGTSSYEQYF.

This clonotype has ten or more counts. The chain carries TRBV29-1 and TRBJ1-3; D remains ambiguous. The CDR3 loop spans 13 amino acids. The germline V and J ends were trimmed by 7 bases and 1 base, with 11 bases remaining between them. Germline assignment: CDR1 SQVTM and CDR2 ANQGSEA. CDR3 sequence: CSAQWGSGNTIYF. CDR3 DNA sequence: TGCAGCGCCCAGTGGGGTTCTGGAAACACCATATATTTT.

The table lists this clonotype with many counts. This chain joins TRBV11-2 and TRBJ2-5; D is unclear. The CDR3 extends over 12 amino acids. V gave up 5 bases and J gave up 2 bases, with 6 bases separating them. In germline, CDR1 is SGHAT, CDR2 FQNNGV. CDR3: CASSPSQETQYF. CDR3 coding DNA: TGTGCCAGCAGCCCTTCGCAAGAGACCCAGTACTTC.

A few counts support this clonotype. The V call is TRBV7-9, the J call TRBJ2-2; TRBD1 is a possible D gene (5 bases). This CDR3 is 16 amino acids long. Trimming pared 3 bases from V and 0 bases from J, leaving 11 bases between. Germline values: CDR1 SEHNR, CDR2 FQNEAQ (reference sequence). CDR3 protein: CASSFAWTSNTGELFF. CDR3 DNA: TGTGCCAGCAGCTTTGCCTGGACATCGAACACCGGGGAGCTGTTTTTT.

This clonotype was detected many times. One junction end disagrees with the germline gene, perhaps due to a read error. This sequence joins TRBV7-8 and TRBJ1-1; no clear D gene. Germline CDR1 reads SGHVS; CDR2 reads FQNEAQ. This CDR3 comprises 13 residues. DNA for the CDR3: TGTGCCAGCACATCACCTCCGAACCCTGAAGCTTTCTTT. Amino acids: CASTSPPNPEAFF.

Turning to this clonotype: Germline and junction disagree at one end, which may indicate a read error. The chain employs TRBV29-1 and TRBJ1-1; TRBD1 is a possible D gene (5 bases). Germline V lookup: CDR1 SQVTM, CDR2 ANQGSEA. This CDR3 is 10 amino acids long. The DNA of the CDR3 is TGCAGCGTCATCTCCCGGGACCCTATTTTT. Translating gives CSVISRDPIF.

This clonotype was seen repeatedly, ten times or more. The chain is built from TRBV10-3 and TRBJ2-3; D possibly corresponds to TRBD1 (5 bases). Germline assignment: CDR1 ENHRY and CDR2 SYGVKD. V was shortened by 4 bases and J by 2 bases, with 19 bases between the two germline ends. The CDR3 length is 17 residues. The CDR3 region has the DNA TGTGCCATCAGTGCCGCAGGGATCTGGGAAAACACAGATACGCAGTATTTT. It specifies CAISAAGIWENTDTQYF.

This clonotype has only a few counts. This chain uses TRBV18 with TRBJ1-5; D gene ambiguous. V lost 1 base to trimming and J lost 6 bases, with 13 bases between them. In germline, CDR1 is KGHSH, CDR2 LQKENI. The CDR3 covers 15 residues. The CDR3 loop reads CASSPRQVKGQPQHF. The DNA for the CDR3 is TGTGCCAGCTCACCACGACAAGTTAAGGGTCAGCCCCAGCATTTT. The full variable domain, completed using reference TRBV18 and TRBJ1-5, is NAGVMQNPRHLVRRRGQEARLRCSPMKGHSHVYWYRQLPEEGLKFMVYLQKENIIDESGMPKERFSAEFPKEGPSILRIQQVVRGDSAAYFCASSPRQVKGQPQHFGDGTRLSIL.

This chain uses TRBV11-2 with TRBJ2-6; 8 positions match TRBD1. Germline values: CDR1 SGHAT, CDR2 FQNNGV. With V trimmed by 4 bases and J by 2 bases, 7 bases remained unmatched. The CDR3 spans 17 residues. CDR3 residues: CASSSPETGAGANVLTF. Here the CDR3 DNA reads TGTGCCAGCAGCTCCCCAGAGACAGGGGCTGGGGCCAACGTCCTGACTTTC.

The gene calls are TRBV5-6 and TRBJ1-2; D gene unclear. This CDR3 contains 15 residues. Trimming shortened V by 0 bases and J by 3 bases, and 12 bases separated the two germline ends. Germline lookup yields CDR1 SGHDT and CDR2 YYEEEE. For the CDR3, the DNA is TGTGCCAGCAGCTTGGAGTTCGATAAACACTATGGCTACACCTTC. Its protein product is CASSLEFDKHYGYTF.

This clonotype occurred many times. V gene TRBV20-1 combines with J gene TRBJ1-6; 8 nucleotides line up with TRBD1. Germline V CDR1 and CDR2: DFQATT, SNEGSKA (reference sequence). J lost 4 bases, V lost 4 bases, and 3 bases had no gene match. CDR3 length equals 14 residues. The CDR3 loop reads CSATHRGYNSPLHF. The CDR3 DNA reads as TGCAGTGCTACCCACAGGGGGTATAATTCACCCCTCCACTTT.

This clonotype came up a few times. V is TRBV7-9 and J is TRBJ1-2; D is unclear. The length of the CDR3 is 12 residues. The V end lost 6 bases, the J end lost 7 bases, and 12 bases lay between the germline ends. Germline V gene data show CDR1 as SEHNR and CDR2 as FQNEAQ (reference sequence). In DNA form, the CDR3 reads TGTGCCAGCAGGGGTCGGGAAAGTGGCTACACCTTC. Translation: CASRGRESGYTF.

In this sample, this clonotype turned up many times. V gene TRBV11-2 combines with J gene TRBJ1-4, with a tentative D call TRBD1 (5 bases). CDR1 is SGHAT and CDR2 is FQNNGV in the germline V gene. The V and J ends lost 3 bases and 0 bases respectively, with 23 bases between them. The CDR3 covers 20 residues. The CDR3, as DNA: TGTGCCAGCAGCTTCATAGGCTGGGGGAGATCCACCACAACTAATGAAAAACTGTTTTTT. Protein product: CASSFIGWGRSTTTNEKLFF.